This T cell receptor (beta chain) was documented in a study of vaccination effects on CD4 cells after COVID-19. Study-wide findings and caveats: Healthy vaccinees' vaccine-induced clones included only 1 of 255 cross-reacting with common cold coronaviruses.

Cultured cells yielded isolated CD4+ T cells after approximately nine days. Each vaccine recipient was nucleocapsid antibody negative and had no prior SARS-CoV-2 infection. On day 3 and again on day 7, half the medium was replaced with IL-2 medium. Note on this clone: What it binds is unknown.

This table comes from immunoSEQ multiplex PCR, and its TCRdb copy is limited to in-frame clones, with some not included. The sample shows approximately 58,000 clones, 65% to 80% of them seen only once. CDR1 and CDR2 (germline): KGHSH, LQKENI. V shed 3 bases, J shed 0 bases, and the junction held 13 bases outside the gene matches. The CDR3 totals 19 residues. The clonotype originates from a human donor who received a COVID-19 vaccine. The rearrangement joins TRBV18 to TRBJ2-1, with 8 bases lining up with TRBD2. The material was CD4+ T cells from PBMCs cultured without peptide, obtained before COVID-19 vaccination. The CDR3 sequence: CASSPLGAGAPSSYNEQFF. CDR3 nucleotide sequence: TGTGCCAGCTCACCTTTAGGAGCGGGGGCCCCGAGCTCCTACAATGAGCAGTTCTTC.